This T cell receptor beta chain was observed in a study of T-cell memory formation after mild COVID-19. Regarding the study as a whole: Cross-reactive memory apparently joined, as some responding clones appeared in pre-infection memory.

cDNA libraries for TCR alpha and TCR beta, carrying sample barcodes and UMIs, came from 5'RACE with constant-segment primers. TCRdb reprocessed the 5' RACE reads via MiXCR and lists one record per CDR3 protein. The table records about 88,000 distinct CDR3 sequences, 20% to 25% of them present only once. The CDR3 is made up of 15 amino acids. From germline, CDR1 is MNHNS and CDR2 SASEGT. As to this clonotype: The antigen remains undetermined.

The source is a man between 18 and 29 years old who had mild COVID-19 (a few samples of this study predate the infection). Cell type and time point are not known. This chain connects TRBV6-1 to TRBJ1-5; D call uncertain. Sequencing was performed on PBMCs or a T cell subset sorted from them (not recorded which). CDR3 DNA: TGTGCACTAAGTTCGGATAAGGGTATCGATCAGCCCCAGCATTTT. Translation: CALSSDKGIDQPQHF.